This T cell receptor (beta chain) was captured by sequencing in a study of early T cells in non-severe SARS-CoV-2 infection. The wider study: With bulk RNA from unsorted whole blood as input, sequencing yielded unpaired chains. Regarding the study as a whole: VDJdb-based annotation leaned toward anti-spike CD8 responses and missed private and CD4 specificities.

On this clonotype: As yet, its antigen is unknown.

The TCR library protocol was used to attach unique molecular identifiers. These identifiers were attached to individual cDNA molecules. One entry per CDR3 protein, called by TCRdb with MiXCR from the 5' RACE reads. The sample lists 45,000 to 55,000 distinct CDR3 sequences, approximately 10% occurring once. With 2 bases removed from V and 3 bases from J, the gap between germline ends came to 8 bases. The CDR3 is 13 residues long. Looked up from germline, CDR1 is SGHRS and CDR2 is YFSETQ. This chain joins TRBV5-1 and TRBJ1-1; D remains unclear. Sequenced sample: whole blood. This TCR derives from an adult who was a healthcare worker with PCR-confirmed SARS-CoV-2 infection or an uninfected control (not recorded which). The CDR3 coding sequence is TGCGCCAGCAGCTTCGGAGGTTACACTGAAGCTTTCTTT. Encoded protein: CASSFGGYTEAFF.